This T cell receptor beta chain was identified during a study of OX40 agonist ivuxolimab in advanced cancers. As for the study more broadly: Ivuxolimab was an agonistic, fully human IgG2 monoclonal antibody directed against OX40 (CD134), a costimulatory receptor. The dose-escalation cohort was 82.7% male with a mean age of roughly 62 years, ranging from roughly 23 to 90. Partial responses occurred in three dose-escalation patients: two with cutaneous melanoma and one with hepatocellular carcinoma. Intravenous ivuxolimab was administered to patients every 2 weeks at six dose levels: 0.01, 0.1, 0.3, 1.5, 3 and 10 mg/kg. Of the approximately 54 dose-escalation patients, hepatocellular carcinoma was present in roughly 19, melanoma in around 15, renal cell carcinoma in 9 and head and neck cancer in 9. Prior anti-PD-1, anti-PD-L1 or anti-CTLA-4 therapy was permitted, and 30% to 50% of dose-escalation patients had received checkpoint inhibitors. The paper reports the monotherapy dose-escalation portion (N of about 52 patients) of the phase I ivuxolimab trial. The point of sequencing TCRbeta in the periphery was to test whether ivuxolimab changed TCR sequence diversity and drove clonal T-cell expansion. Results and caveats for the whole study, not just this receptor: Which antigens the clonally expanded peripheral T cells were specific for was not determined. Low levels of normalized T-cell clonal expansion were also shown by some nonresponding patients. After ivuxolimab, expanded clones were on average more numerous among CD8+ T cells than among CD4+ T cells. At doses from 0.1 to 3.0 mg/kg, clonal expansion was seen in both CD4+ and CD8+ blood T cells between baseline and week 6. In partial responders in the 0.1-3.0 mg/kg groups, normalized peripheral clonal expansion was found to be among the lowest, especially among CD8+ T cells.

Remarks on this clone: The clone's antigen remains unknown. The input lacks base qualities; no much larger clone sits a single base away.

The CDR3 measures 16 amino acids from cysteine to phenylalanine. The only DNA kept is the CDR3, 48 bases in frame from the first base. From a lookup of the germline V gene (reference sequence), CDR1 and CDR2 are MNHEY and SMNVEV. At the junction V is shortened by 4 bases and J by 0 bases; bases outside the gene matches: 5. Genomic DNA was isolated from the sorted cells so that the TCRbeta CDR3 region could be sequenced. The immunoSEQ Assay was used for sequencing of TCRbeta CDR3 regions. TCRdb took this table from immuneACCESS and kept in-frame rearrangements with V and J called. Such tables lack part of the clones; where checked against another copy, unresolved V genes explain under half of the gap, and the rest is unexplained. The sample data list about 68,000 clones, and roughly nine tenths of these were observed just once. About 0.3% of the sample goes to the ten largest clones. The trial excluded patients who had a history of autoimmune disease or who were on systemic immunosuppression. In every dose cohort, peripheral blood was drawn for TCR sequencing at baseline, cycle 4 day 1, and cycle 7 day 1. The samples were taken from a phase I, first-in-human, multicenter, open-label dose-escalation trial of ivuxolimab. The trial enrolled adults with locally advanced or metastatic head and neck squamous cell, hepatocellular, melanoma or renal cell carcinoma. CD4+ and CD8+ T cells were sorted separately from peripheral blood before TCR sequencing.

The V and J segments used are TRBV27 and TRBJ2-3; 9 of the junction bases match TRBD2. The sequences come from CD4+ or CD8+ T cells sorted from blood, collected in a trial of the OX40 agonist ivuxolimab. The TCR was taken from an adult with an advanced solid tumor such as melanoma, head and neck, liver or kidney cancer. The base sequence is TGTGCCAGCAGTTACAGACTAGCGGCTAGCACAGATACGCAGTATTTT. Translated, it reads CASSYRLAASTDTQYF.